The 13 T cell receptor beta chains below come from one sample, sequenced in a study of CXCR3-negative and CXCR3-positive naive CD8 T cells (dated by TCRdb to the late 2010s). Paper-wide results and their limitations: Compared with CXCR3-negative naive cells, CXCR3-positive naive cells had TRB CDR3s with higher hydrophobicity (lower Kidera factor 4), lower energy, and higher strength and volume indices.

Sequenced using a NextSeq 550. The Human TCR Profiling Kit (MiLaboratory) was used to prepare UMI-labeled 5' RACE TRB cDNA libraries. The reads went through TCRdb reprocessing, and each CDR3 protein sequence gets one entry with no DNA. The sample's records list several thousand distinct CDR3 sequences. More than 1.5% of the sample is held by the ten biggest clonotypes. Their recognized antigens are unknown. The specimen sequenced was naive CXCR3+ CD8+ T cells from blood. Read against the paper, the sample's cell subset or site label means: CD45RO-CCR7+CD27+CD95- naive CD8+ T cells expressing CXCR3 (TNR3+). These receptor sequences come from a human donor in good health. Some clones in this sample may be carry-over from other donors' samples.

The chain has TRBV11-2 and TRBJ2-1; the D call of TRBD2 rests on TCRdb alone, since no DNA is present to check it. The CDR3 sequence is 17 residues long. Germline CDR1 and CDR2: SGHAT and FQNNGV. CDR3 region: CASSLDPRTSGHNEQFF.

The chain has TRBV3-1 and TRBJ2-5; TCRdb calls TRBD2, which cannot be checked without DNA. The germline V gene encodes CDR1 LGHDT and CDR2 YNNKEL (reference sequence). There are 17 residues in the CDR3. CDR3 amino acids: CASQDDGLAGLQETQYF.

This clonotype is classed as medium-sized by frequency. This chain links TRBV29-1 with TRBJ2-7; absent DNA, TCRdb's TRBD2 call cannot be checked. Germline V gene sequence: CDR1 SQVTM, CDR2 ANQGSEA. This CDR3 is built from 15 residues. The CDR3 here is CSVSGTSGGTYEQYF.

This chain uses TRBV4-2 with TRBJ2-7; the D call from TCRdb, TRBD1, cannot be confirmed without DNA. The V gene's germline CDR1 is LGHNA and CDR2 YNFKEQ. CDR3 length equals 14 residues. The CDR3 reads CASSQDGGAYEQYF.

V and J are TRBV7-9 and TRBJ2-7; TCRdb calls TRBD1, which cannot be checked without DNA. Per the germline V gene, CDR1 is SEHNR and CDR2 is FQNEAQ (reference sequence). The CDR3 has 13 residues. The CDR3 here is CASSQGQYYEQYF.

Judged by frequency, this clonotype is medium-sized (0.01 to 0.1%). The rearrangement links TRBV7-9 to TRBJ1-1; TCRdb picks TRBD1, but there is no DNA to check that call. The CDR3 length is 15 residues. Germline-derived CDR1 and CDR2 are SEHNR and FQNEAQ (reference sequence). CDR3: CASSLATGGGTEAFF.

This clonotype is labeled medium-sized (0.01 to 0.1%) based on frequency. The chain combines TRBV7-6 with TRBJ1-1; the D call of TRBD1 rests on TCRdb alone, since no DNA is present to check it. Germline CDR1 is SGHVS and CDR2 is FNYEAQ. The CDR3 has 14 residues. CDR3: CASSSSRGYTEAFF.

This clonotype is classed as medium-sized by frequency. The chain uses TRBV29-1 and TRBJ2-1; lacking DNA, the TRBD1 call made by TCRdb goes unchecked. The CDR3 totals 16 residues. CDR1 SQVTM and CDR2 ANQGSEA come from the germline V gene. The CDR3 region is CSVEDPDRGAVDEQFF.

In terms of frequency, this clonotype is medium-sized (0.01 to 0.1%). The J gene is TRBJ1-1, the V gene TRBV12-3 or TRBV12-4. This CDR3 comprises 15 residues. The CDR3 spells CASSSGVGRDTEAFF.

Its frequency marks this clonotype as medium-sized (0.01 to 0.1%). V is TRBV13 and J is TRBJ2-1. This CDR3 contains 15 residues. Germline V gene lookup returns CDR1 PRHDT and CDR2 FYEKMQ (reference sequence). The CDR3 here is CASSPTKGTYNEQFF.

This clonotype registers medium-sized (0.01 to 0.1%) by frequency. This chain connects TRBV7-9 to TRBJ2-1; TCRdb's D gene call, TRBD1, goes unchecked for lack of DNA. CDR3 length: 12 amino acids. Germline CDR1 reads SEHNR; CDR2 reads FQNEAQ (reference sequence). The CDR3 loop reads CASSPDSNEQFF.

The rearrangement joins TRBV21-1 to TRBJ2-3. TRBV21-1 is recorded as a pseudogene. The CDR3 sequence is 13 residues long. CDR3 protein: CASSRGFRDTQYF.

According to its frequency, this clonotype is medium-sized. The chain joins TRBV10-3 to TRBJ2-5; TCRdb selects TRBD1, and the lack of DNA leaves this call unchecked. Germline V CDR1 and CDR2: ENHRY, SYGVKD. The CDR3 contains 15 residues. The CDR3 spells CASRGGQAYQETQYF.